Described below is a single T cell receptor beta chain sequence and its context. The V gene lost 4 bases and the J gene lost 6 bases, with 16 bases spanning the gap. This CDR3 contains 14 residues. From germline, CDR1 is SNHLY and CDR2 FYNNEI. This sample stems from a study of blood T cell repertoires in COVID-19. Across the whole study: Some COVID-19 samples were acute and others convalescent; all came from the United States, Italy and Spain. PBMCs, B-cell-depleted T cells, or T cells were the source of the cDNA or gDNA that made up the material.

In the study's own analysis: Amplification with reference gene primers provided the estimates of nucleated cell counts. The data were produced by immunoSEQ multiplex PCR, yet TCRdb's version contains in-frame clones alone and is incomplete. That table furnishes V, J and clone size, whereas the DNA furnished D and trimming. The repertoire holds 150,000 to 200,000 clones, with roughly 90% as singletons. The chain joins TRBV2 to TRBJ2-7; a weak D match, TRBD2 (5 bases). The sequencing input was peripheral blood. This clonotype was sampled from a woman aged 70-85 years with acute or convalescent COVID-19. The CDR3 region is CASSVRVIGGEQYF. The CDR3 DNA follows: TGTGCCAGCAGTGTTCGGGTCATCGGAGGCGAGCAGTACTTC.